A selection of T cell receptor beta chains follows, all from one sample in a study of a mutant IDH1 vaccine in newly diagnosed glioma. Antigens for these TCRs are unknown. The table came from immunoSEQ multiplex PCR; TCRdb's copy has only in-frame clones and leaves some out. The sample has about 66,000 clones, about four fifths seen once; the top ten hold approximately 8.3%. The specimen comprised PBMCs, sampled from a glioma patient whose treatment included an IDH1 peptide vaccine. All receptors come from a woman aged 50 to 65 with glioma. The conserved cysteine and the conserved F or W are not part of the CDR3 here.

>TRBJ2-2|TRBV5-1
ASSAGQGNTGELF
>TRBJ2-7|TRBV7-9
ASSPESYEQY
>TRBJ1-4|TRBV19
ASSIGGDRKKLF
>TRBJ1-5|TRBV7-2
ASSLVLSGEGPQH
>TRBJ2-5|TRBV30
AWSNGGETQY
>TRBJ2-7|TRBV5-6
ASSLERRAEQY
>TRBJ1-1|TRBV11-2
ASSLYLSGQAF
>TRBJ1-2|TRBV7-3
ASSLTEKTGESYT
>TRBJ2-3|TRBV7-9
ASIRGAAGDTQY
>TRBJ1-5|TRBV4-2
ASTQTVQGRQPQH
>TRBJ2-7|TRBV5-1
ASSLFLDGTYEQY
>TRBJ2-2|TRBV4-3
ASSQDVVSGGGGELF
>TRBJ1-2|TRBV20-1
SAGFLF
>TRBJ2-3|TRBV5-1
ASSWPGTEGRTDTQY
>TRBJ1-2|TRBV6-5
ASSYSTQGASGYT
>TRBJ1-6|TRBV6-1
ASSEASGQYNSPLH
>TRBJ1-4|TRBV30
AWSPSFTGTVYEKLF
>TRBJ1-1|TRBV11-3
ASSLQGAEAF
>TRBJ2-3|TRBV5-8
ASSLGHSTDTQY
>TRBJ1-5|TRBV14
ASSQVLDRGRLSNQPQH
>TRBJ1-5|TRBV10-1
ASSDSNQPQH
>TRBJ2-7|TRBV7-2
ASSSPEGVGREQY
>TRBJ1-4|TRBV6-5
ASSYGGGNEKLF
>TRBJ1-1|TRBV7-9
ASSRRGDTEAF
>TRBJ2-3|TRBV28
ASRFPDLPRTDTQY
>TRBJ1-1|TRBV19
ASSNRQGGTEAF
>TRBJ1-1|TRBV27
ASRRTARTEAF
>TRBJ1-4|TRBV30
AWSPVQWRGDEKLF
>TRBJ2-5|TRBV7-2
ASSSDRAYQAQY
>TRBJ2-5|TRBV19
ASSTLGGGPQETQY
>TRBJ2-7|TRBV29-1
SVDTGNDEQY
>TRBJ2-7|TRBV5-1
ASSLAGTPYEQY
>TRBJ2-3|TRBV19
ASSITDTQY
>TRBJ1-1|TRBV19
ASSIGQRTEAF
>TRBJ1-1|TRBV29-1
SVEARTTEAF
>TRBJ2-7|TRBV27
ATKRGGLGEQY